This T cell receptor (beta chain) was sequenced for a study of blood T cell repertoires in COVID-19. Germline lookup yields CDR1 KGHSH and CDR2 LQKENI. This CDR3 spans 15 amino acids. V lost 5 bases, J lost 4 bases, and 6 bases stayed unmatched. Sequencing used immunoSEQ multiplex PCR; TCRdb keeps in-frame clones, though not all of them. This table has about 84,000 clones, about 80% appearing once. This TCR derives from a man aged 50 to 60 with active or convalescent COVID-19. The sequenced sample consisted of peripheral blood. V and J are TRBV18 and TRBJ2-3; 10 positions agree with TRBD1. The CDR3 here is CASSRGTGDPDTQYF. CDR3 nucleotide sequence: TGTGCCAGCTCAAGAGGGACAGGGGATCCAGATACGCAGTATTTT.